This TCR beta chain was obtained from a study of blood T cell repertoires in COVID-19. About the study: From T cells, B-cell-depleted T cells, or PBMCs came the material, which was cDNA or gDNA.

As handled by the study authors: Reference gene primer amplification gave estimated nucleated cell counts. Measured with immunoSEQ multiplex PCR; TCRdb has only the in-frame clones, and not every one. From that table come the V and J calls and clone size; the DNA was used to work out D and trimming. Of a few hundred thousand clones listed, around 82% are singletons. Per germline, CDR1 SGHDN and CDR2 FVKESK. The CDR3 loop spans 17 amino acids. Trimming left V 0 bases short and J 1 base short, with 15 bases between. This rearrangement joins TRBV14 to TRBJ1-1; D might be TRBD1 (5 bases). The receptor comes from a human donor with COVID-19, enrolled during active disease. The donor label of this sample is uncertain. Sequenced: peripheral blood. For the CDR3, the DNA is TGTGCCAGCAGCCAAGATTTCGGAGAAGGGGCGAACACTGAAGCTTTCTTT. It encodes CASSQDFGEGANTEAFF.